This T cell receptor (beta chain) was recorded in a study of blood T cell repertoires in COVID-19. Study information: The study drew acute and convalescent COVID-19 samples from the United States, Italy and Spain. T cells, B-cell-depleted T cells, or PBMCs supplied cDNA or gDNA.

In the original processing: It was from reference gene primer amplification that nucleated cell counts were estimated. Generated by immunoSEQ multiplex PCR, the TCRdb table keeps only in-frame clones and is missing some. For V, J and clone size, that table is used; D and trimming come from the DNA. The sample consists of about 140,000 clones, about 76% of them appearing once. J was trimmed by 14 bases and V by 1 base; bases with no gene match: 20. There are 16 residues in the CDR3. The V gene's germline CDR1 is SGHNT and CDR2 YYREEE (reference sequence). This sequence was found in a human donor in a cohort sampled during active COVID-19. Sequencing used peripheral blood. The V call is TRBV5-4, the J call TRBJ2-5; 7 bases are a match to TRBD2. CDR3 amino acids: CASSLSAGSAGHPPYF. The CDR3 bases are TGTGCCAGCAGCTTGTCGGCAGGGTCAGCGGGGCATCCCCCCTACTTC.